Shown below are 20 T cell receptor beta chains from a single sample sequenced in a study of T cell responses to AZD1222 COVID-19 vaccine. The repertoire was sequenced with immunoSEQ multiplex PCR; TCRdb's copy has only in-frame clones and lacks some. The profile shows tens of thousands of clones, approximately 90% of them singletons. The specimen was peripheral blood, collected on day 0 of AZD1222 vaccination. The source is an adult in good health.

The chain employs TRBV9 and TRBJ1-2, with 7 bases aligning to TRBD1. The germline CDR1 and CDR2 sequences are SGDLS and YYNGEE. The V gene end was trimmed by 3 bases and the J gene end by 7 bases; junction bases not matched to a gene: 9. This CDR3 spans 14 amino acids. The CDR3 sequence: CASSARQGTPGYTF. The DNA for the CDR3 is TGTGCCAGCAGCGCGCGACAGGGAACCCCTGGCTACACCTTC.

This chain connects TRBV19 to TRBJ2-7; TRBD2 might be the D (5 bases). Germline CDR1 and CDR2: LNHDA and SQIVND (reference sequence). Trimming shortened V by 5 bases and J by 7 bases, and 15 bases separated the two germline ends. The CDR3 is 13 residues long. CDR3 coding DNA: TGTGCCAGTAGTCCTACTAGGACGGGTGAGCAGTACTTC. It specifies CASSPTRTGEQYF.

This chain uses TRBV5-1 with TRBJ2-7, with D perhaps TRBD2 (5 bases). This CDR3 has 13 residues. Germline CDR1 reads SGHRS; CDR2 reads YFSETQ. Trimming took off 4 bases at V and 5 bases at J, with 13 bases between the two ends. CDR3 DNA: TGCGCCAGCAGCCCGGAGGCTATTGACGAGCAGTACTTC. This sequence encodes CASSPEAIDEQYF.

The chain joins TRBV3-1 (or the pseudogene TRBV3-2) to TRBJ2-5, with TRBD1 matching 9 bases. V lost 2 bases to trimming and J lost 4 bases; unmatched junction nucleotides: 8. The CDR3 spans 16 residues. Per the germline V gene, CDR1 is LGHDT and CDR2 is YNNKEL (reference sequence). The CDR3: CASSQTRGQGRETQYF. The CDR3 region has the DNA TGTGCCAGCAGCCAAACCAGGGGACAGGGTAGAGAGACCCAGTACTTC.

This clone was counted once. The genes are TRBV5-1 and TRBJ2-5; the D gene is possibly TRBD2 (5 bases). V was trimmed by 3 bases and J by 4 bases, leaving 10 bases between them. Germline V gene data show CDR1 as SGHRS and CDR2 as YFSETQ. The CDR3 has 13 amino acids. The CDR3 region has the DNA TGCGCCAGCAGCTGGGAGCTTGGAGAGACCCAGTACTTC. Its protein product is CASSWELGETQYF.

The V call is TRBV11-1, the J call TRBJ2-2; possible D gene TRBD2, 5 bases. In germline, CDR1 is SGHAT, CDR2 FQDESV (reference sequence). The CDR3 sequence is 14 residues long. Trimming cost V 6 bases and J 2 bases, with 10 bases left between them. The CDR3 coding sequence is TGTGCCAGCAGACGAGAGGGTAACACCGGGGAGCTGTTTTTT. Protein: CASRREGNTGELFF.

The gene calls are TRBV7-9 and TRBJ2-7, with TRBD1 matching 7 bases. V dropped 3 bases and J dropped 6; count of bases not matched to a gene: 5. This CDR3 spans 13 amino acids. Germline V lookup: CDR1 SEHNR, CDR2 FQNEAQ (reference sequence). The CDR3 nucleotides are TGTGCCAGCAGCTTCGACAGGGTGGGCGAGCAGTACTTC. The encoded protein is CASSFDRVGEQYF. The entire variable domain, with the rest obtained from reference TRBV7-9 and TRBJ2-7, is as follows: DTGVSQNPRHKITKRGQNVTFRCDPISEHNRLYWYRQTLGQGPEFLTYFQNEAQLEKSRLLSDRFSAERPKGSFSTLEIQRTEQGDSAMYLCASSFDRVGEQYFGPGTRLTVT.

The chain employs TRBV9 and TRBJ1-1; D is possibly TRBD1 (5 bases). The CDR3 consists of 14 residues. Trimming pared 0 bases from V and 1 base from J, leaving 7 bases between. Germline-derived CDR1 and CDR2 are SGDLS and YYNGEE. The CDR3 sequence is CASSVGDANTEAFF. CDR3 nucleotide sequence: TGTGCCAGCAGCGTAGGGGACGCGAACACTGAAGCTTTCTTT.

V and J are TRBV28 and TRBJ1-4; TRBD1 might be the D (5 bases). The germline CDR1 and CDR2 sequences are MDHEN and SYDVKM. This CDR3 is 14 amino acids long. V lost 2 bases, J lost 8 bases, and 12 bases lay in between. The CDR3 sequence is CASSLDSVVEKLFF. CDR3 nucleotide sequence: TGTGCCAGCAGTTTAGACAGTGTCGTGGAAAAACTGTTTTTT.

The CDR3 sequence is CASSQIGTSGGTDTQYF. As DNA, the CDR3 is TGTGCCAGCAGCCAAATAGGGACTAGCGGGGGCACAGATACGCAGTATTTT. The V and J genes are TRBV4-2 and TRBJ2-3, with 13 bases fitting TRBD2. The CDR3 is 17 residues long. Germline assignment: CDR1 LGHNA and CDR2 YNFKEQ. V shed 2 bases and J 1 base; nucleotides not matched to a gene: 3.

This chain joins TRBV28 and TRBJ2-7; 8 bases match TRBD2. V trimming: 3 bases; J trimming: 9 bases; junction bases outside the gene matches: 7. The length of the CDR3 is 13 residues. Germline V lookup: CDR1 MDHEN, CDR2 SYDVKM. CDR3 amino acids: CASSFLAGPGQYF. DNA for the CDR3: TGTGCCAGCAGTTTCCTAGCGGGCCCGGGGCAGTACTTC. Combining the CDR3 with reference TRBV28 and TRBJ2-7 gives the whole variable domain DVKVTQSSRYLVKRTGEKVFLECVQDMDHENMFWYRQDPGLGLRLIYFSYDVKMKEKGDIPEGYSVSREKKERFSLILESASTNQTSMYLCASSFLAGPGQYFGPGTRLTVT.

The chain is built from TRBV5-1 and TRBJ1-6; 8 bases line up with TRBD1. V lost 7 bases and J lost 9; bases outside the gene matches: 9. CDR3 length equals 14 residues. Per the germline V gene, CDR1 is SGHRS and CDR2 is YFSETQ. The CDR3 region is CASQFGQGGSPLHF. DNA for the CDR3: TGCGCCAGCCAATTCGGACAGGGAGGTTCACCCCTCCACTTT. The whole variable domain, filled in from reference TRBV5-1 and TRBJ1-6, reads KAGVTQTPRYLIKTRGQQVTLSCSPISGHRSVSWYQQTPGQGLQFLFEYFSETQRNKGNFPGRFSGRQFSNSRSEMNVSTLELGDSALYLCASQFGQGGSPLHFGNGTRLTVT.

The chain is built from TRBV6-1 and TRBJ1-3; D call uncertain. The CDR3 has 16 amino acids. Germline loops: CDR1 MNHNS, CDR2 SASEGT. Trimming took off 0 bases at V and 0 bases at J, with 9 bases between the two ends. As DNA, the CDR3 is TGTGCCAGCAGTGAAGCGGCGGCTTACTCTGGAAACACCATATATTTT. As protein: CASSEAAAYSGNTIYF.

The CDR3 region has the DNA TGTGCCAGCAGCCAAGACACCGTTGAGAACAATGAGCAGTTCTTC. Translation: CASSQDTVENNEQFF. The genes are TRBV3-1 (or the pseudogene TRBV3-2) and TRBJ2-1; D remains unclear. This CDR3 spans 15 amino acids. Germline CDR1 and CDR2: LGHDT and YNNKEL (reference sequence). V lost 0 bases and J 5 bases, leaving 11 bases between the germline ends.

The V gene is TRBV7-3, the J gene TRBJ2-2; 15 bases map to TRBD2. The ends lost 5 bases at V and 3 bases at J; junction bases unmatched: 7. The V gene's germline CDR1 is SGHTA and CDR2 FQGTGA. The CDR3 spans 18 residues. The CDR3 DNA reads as TGTGCCAGCAGCAAGCGGACTAGCGGGAGGGTCGACACCGGGGAGCTGTTTTTT. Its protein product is CASSKRTSGRVDTGELFF.

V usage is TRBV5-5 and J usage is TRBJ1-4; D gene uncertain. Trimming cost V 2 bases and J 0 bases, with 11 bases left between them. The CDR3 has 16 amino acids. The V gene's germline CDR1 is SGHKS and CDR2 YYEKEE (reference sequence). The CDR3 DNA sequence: TGTGCCAGCAGCTTATACTACACCACAACTAATGAAAAACTGTTTTTT. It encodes CASSLYYTTTNEKLFF. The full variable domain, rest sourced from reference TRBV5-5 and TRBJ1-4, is DAGVTQSPTHLIKTRGQQVTLRCSPISGHKSVSWYQQVLGQGPQFIFQYYEKEERGRGNFPDRFSARQFPNYSSELNVNALLLGDSALYLCASSLYYTTTNEKLFFGSGTQLSVL.

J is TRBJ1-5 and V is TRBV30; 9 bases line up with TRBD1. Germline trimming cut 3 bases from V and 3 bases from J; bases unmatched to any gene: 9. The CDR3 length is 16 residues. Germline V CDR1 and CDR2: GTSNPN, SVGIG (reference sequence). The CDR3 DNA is TGTGCCTGGAGCTTAAGACAGGGGGATCTCAATCAGCCCCAGCATTTT. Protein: CAWSLRQGDLNQPQHF.

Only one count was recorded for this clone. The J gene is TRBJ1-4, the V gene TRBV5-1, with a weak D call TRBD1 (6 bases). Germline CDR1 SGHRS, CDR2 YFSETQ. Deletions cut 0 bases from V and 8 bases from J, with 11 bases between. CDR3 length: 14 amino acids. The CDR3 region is CASSLVTGKEKLFF. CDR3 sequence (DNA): TGCGCCAGCAGCTTGGTTACAGGGAAGGAAAAACTGTTTTTT.

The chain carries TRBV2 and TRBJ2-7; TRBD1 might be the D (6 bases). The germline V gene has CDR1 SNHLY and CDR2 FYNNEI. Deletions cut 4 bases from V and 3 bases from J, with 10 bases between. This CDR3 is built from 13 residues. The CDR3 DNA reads TGTGCCAGCAGTGGGGGGCAAGGCTACGAGCAGTACTTC. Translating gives CASSGGQGYEQYF.

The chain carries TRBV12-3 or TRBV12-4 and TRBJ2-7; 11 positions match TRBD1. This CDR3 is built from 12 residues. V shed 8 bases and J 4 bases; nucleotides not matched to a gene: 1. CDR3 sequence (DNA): TGTGCCAGCGGGACAGGGGGTTACGAGCAGTACTTC. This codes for CASGTGGYEQYF.